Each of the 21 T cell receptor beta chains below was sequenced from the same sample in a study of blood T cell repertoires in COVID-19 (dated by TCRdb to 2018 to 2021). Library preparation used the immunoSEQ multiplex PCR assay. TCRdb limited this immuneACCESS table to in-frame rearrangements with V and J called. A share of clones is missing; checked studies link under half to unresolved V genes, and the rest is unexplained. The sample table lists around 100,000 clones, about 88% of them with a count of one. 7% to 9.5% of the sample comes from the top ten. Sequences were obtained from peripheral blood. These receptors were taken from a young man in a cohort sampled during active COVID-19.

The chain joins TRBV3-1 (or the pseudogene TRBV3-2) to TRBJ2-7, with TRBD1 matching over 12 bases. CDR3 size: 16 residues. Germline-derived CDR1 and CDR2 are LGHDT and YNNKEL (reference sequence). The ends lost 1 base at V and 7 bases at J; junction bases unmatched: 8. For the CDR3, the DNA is TGTGCCAGCAGCCAAGGTTGGGGACAGGGGGCGGGAGAGCAGTACTTC. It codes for CASSQGWGQGAGEQYF.

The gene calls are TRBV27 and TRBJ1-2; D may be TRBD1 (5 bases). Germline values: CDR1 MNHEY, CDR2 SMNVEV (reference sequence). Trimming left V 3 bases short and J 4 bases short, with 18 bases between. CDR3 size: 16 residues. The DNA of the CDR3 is TGTGCCAGCAGTTTTTTGTCGGGGGAAACGGGCTATGGCTACACCTTC. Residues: CASSFLSGETGYGYTF.

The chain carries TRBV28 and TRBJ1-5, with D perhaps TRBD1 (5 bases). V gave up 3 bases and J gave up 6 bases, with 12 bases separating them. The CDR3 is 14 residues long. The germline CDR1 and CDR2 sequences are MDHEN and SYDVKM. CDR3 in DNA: TGTGCCAGCAGTTTCTTAGGCAGGGCTCAGCCCCAGCATTTT. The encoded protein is CASSFLGRAQPQHF.

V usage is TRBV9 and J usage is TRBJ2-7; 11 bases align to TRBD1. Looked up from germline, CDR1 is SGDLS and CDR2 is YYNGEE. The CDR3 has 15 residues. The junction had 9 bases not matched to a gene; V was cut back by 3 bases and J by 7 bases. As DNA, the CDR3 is TGTGCCAGCAGCGCGACCGGGACAGGGGGGGTGGAGCAGTACTTC. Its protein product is CASSATGTGGVEQYF.

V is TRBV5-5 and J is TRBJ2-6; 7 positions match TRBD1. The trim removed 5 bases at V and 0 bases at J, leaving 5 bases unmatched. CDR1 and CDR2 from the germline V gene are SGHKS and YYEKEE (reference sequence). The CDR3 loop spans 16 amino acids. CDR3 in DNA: TGTGCCAGCAGTCTACAGGGGTTCTCTGGGGCCAACGTCCTGACTTTC. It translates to CASSLQGFSGANVLTF.

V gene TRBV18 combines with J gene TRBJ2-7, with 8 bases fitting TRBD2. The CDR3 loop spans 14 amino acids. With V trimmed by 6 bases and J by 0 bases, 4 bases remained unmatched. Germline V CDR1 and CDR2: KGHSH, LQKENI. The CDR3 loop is CASSHSGASYEQYF. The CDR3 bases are TGTGCCAGCTCCCATAGCGGGGCCTCCTACGAGCAGTACTTC. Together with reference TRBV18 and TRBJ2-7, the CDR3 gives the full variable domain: NAGVMQNPRHLVRRRGQEARLRCSPMKGHSHVYWYRQLPEEGLKFMVYLQKENIIDESGMPKERFSAEFPKEGPSILRIQQVVRGDSAAYFCASSHSGASYEQYFGPGTRLTVT.

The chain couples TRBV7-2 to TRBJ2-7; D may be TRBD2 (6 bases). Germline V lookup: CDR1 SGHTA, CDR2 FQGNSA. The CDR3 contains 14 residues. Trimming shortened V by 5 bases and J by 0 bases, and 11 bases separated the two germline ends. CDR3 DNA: TGTGCCAGCAGCCTTGCGCGGGGCTCCTACGAGCAGTACTTC. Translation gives CASSLARGSYEQYF. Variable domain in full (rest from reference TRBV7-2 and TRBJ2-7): GAGVSQSPSNKVTEKGKDVELRCDPISGHTALYWYRQSLGQGLEFLIYFQGNSAPDKSGLPSDRFSAERTGGSVSTLTIQRTQQEDSAVYLCASSLARGSYEQYFGPGTRLTVT.

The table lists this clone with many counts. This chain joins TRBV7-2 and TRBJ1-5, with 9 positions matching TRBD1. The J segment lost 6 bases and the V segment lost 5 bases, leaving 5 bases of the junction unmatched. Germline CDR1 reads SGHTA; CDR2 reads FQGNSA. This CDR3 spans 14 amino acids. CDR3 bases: TGTGCCAGCAGCCCCGGGACAGGGAGTCAGCCCCAGCATTTT. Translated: CASSPGTGSQPQHF.

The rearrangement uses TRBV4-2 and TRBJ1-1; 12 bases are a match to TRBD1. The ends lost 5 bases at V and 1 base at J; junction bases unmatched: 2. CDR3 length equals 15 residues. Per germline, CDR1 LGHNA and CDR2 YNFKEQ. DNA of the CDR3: TGTGCCAGCAGCAGGGGACAGGGGGCGAACACTGAAGCTTTCTTT. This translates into CASSRGQGANTEAFF.

CDR3 nucleotides: TGTGCCAGCAGTTATCGGGGTGCAGGAAACACCATATATTTT. This gives the protein CASSYRGAGNTIYF. This chain joins TRBV6-6 and TRBJ1-3; D unresolved. This CDR3 region has 14 residues. The germline CDR1 and CDR2 sequences are MNHNY and SVGAGI (reference sequence). V lost 3 bases and J 4 bases, leaving 10 bases between the germline ends.

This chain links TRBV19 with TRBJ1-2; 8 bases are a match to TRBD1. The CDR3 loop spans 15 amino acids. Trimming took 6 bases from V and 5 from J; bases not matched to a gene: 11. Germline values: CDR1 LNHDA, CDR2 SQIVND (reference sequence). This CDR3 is CASSNYRGTLYGYTF. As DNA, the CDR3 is TGTGCCAGTAGCAACTACAGGGGGACCTTATATGGCTACACCTTC. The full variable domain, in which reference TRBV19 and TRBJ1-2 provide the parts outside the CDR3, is DGGITQSPKYLFRKEGQNVTLSCEQNLNHDAMYWYRQDPGQGLRLIYYSQIVNDFQKGDIAEGYSVSREKKESFPLTVTSAQKNPTAFYLCASSNYRGTLYGYTFGSGTRLTVV.

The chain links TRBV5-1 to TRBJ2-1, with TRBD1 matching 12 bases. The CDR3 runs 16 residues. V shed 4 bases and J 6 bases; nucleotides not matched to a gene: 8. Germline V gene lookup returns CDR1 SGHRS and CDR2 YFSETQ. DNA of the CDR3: TGCGCCAGCAGCCAAGACCAGGGACAGGGGGCCAATGAGCAGTTCTTC. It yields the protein CASSQDQGQGANEQFF.

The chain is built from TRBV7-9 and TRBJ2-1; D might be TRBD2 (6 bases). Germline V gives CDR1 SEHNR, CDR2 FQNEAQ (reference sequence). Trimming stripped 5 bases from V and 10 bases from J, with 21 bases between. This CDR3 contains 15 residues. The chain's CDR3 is CASSHVGGRRGEQFF. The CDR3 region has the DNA TGTGCCAGCAGCCACGTGGGGGGAAGGAGGGGCGAGCAGTTCTTC.

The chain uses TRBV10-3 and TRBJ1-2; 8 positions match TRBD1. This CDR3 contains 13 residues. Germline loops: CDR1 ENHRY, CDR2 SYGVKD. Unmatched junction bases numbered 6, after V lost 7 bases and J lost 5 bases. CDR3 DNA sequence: TGTGCCATCAACTCGGACAGGGTATATGGCTACACCTTC. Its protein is CAINSDRVYGYTF.

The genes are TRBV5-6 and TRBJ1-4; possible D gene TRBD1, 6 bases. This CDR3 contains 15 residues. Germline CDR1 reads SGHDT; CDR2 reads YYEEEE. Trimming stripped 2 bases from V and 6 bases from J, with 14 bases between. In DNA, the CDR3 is TGTGCCAGCAGCTTTTCGGGGGGCGCGGATGAAAAACTGTTTTTT. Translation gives CASSFSGGADEKLFF.

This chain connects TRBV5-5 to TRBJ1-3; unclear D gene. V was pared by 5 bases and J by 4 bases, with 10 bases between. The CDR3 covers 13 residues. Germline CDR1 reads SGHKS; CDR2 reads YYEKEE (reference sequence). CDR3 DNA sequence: TGTGCCAGCAGACCGTACGCGGGAAACACCATATATTTT. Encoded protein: CASRPYAGNTIYF.

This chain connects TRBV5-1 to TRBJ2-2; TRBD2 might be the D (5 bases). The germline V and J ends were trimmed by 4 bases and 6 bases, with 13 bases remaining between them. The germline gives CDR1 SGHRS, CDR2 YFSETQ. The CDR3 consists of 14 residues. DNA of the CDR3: TGCGCCAGCAGCCCCCTACTAGGCGCCGGGGAGCTGTTTTTT. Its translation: CASSPLLGAGELFF.

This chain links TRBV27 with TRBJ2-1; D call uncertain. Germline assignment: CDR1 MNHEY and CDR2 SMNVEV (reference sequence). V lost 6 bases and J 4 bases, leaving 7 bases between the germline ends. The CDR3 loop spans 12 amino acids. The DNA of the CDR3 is TGTGCCAGCAGCGCAGATTACAATGAGCAGTTCTTC. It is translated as CASSADYNEQFF.

CDR3 nucleotides: TGTGCCAGCAGTGATTCCGCCGACAGGGAAGCTTTCTTT. As protein: CASSDSADREAFF. This chain uses TRBV25-1 with TRBJ1-1; D might be TRBD1 (6 bases). The CDR3 length is 13 residues. Germline V gene sequence: CDR1 MGHDK, CDR2 SYGVNS. The V end was cut by 3 bases, the J end by 8 bases, with 13 bases between.

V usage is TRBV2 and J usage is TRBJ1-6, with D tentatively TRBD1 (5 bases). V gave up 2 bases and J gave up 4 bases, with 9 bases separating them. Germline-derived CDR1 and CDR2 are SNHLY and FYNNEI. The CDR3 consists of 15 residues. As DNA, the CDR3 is TGTGCCAGCAGTGAAAGACCAGGGTATAATTCACCCCTCCACTTT. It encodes CASSERPGYNSPLHF.

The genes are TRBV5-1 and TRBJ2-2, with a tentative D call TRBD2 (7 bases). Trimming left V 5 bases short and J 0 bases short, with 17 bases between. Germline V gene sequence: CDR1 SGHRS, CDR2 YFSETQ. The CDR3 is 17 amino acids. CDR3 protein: CASRVSGGGPNTGELFF. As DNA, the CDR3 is TGCGCCAGCAGGGTGTCAGGCGGGGGCCCGAACACCGGGGAGCTGTTTTTT.